This passage covers 15 T cell receptor beta chains from one sample sequenced in a study of technical replicates of blood from a few donors. TCRdb keeps only in-frame clones here, not all; method: immunoSEQ multiplex PCR. Here the sample spans around 79,000 clones, about 91% being singletons. The sequenced material came from T cells isolated from PBMCs. The receptors were gathered from a human donor in good health. Some clones in this sample may be carry-over from other donors' samples.

The chain links TRBV5-1 to TRBJ1-1; D gene uncertain. The V gene's germline CDR1 is SGHRS and CDR2 YFSETQ. V was shortened by 2 bases and J by 6 bases, with 17 bases between the two germline ends. This CDR3 spans 15 amino acids. CDR3 nucleotide sequence: TGCGCCAGCAGCTTAACCGCCGTCCCGGAGGCTGAAGCTTTCTTT. This encodes CASSLTAVPEAEAFF.

V is TRBV7-3 and J is TRBJ1-2, with TRBD1 matching over 7 bases. The J segment lost 0 bases and the V segment lost 5 bases, leaving 6 bases of the junction unmatched. The germline V gene encodes CDR1 SGHTA and CDR2 FQGTGA. This CDR3 contains 15 residues. The CDR3 is CASSPGQEANYGYTF. In DNA form, the CDR3 reads TGTGCCAGCAGCCCCGGACAGGAAGCTAACTATGGCTACACCTTC.

The rearrangement links TRBV6-1 to TRBJ1-5; tentative D call: TRBD1 (5 bases). Trimming removed 3 bases at V and 7 bases at J, with 10 bases between. The CDR3 loop spans 13 amino acids. Germline CDR1 MNHNS, CDR2 SASEGT. CDR3: CASSESGWQPQHF. DNA for the CDR3: TGTGCCAGCAGTGAGTCAGGGTGGCAGCCCCAGCATTTT.

The chain recombines TRBV11-2 with TRBJ1-4; the D gene is possibly TRBD1 (6 bases). Germline CDR1 reads SGHAT; CDR2 reads FQNNGV. The CDR3 loop spans 12 amino acids. V gave up 6 bases and J gave up 10 bases, with 12 bases separating them. The CDR3 DNA sequence: TGTGCCAGCAGAAACAGGGAAGGAAAACTGTTTTTT. It yields the protein CASRNREGKLFF.

The CDR3 is CASSIGSGPDYGYTF. In DNA, the CDR3 is TGTGCCAGTAGTATAGGTTCAGGGCCTGACTATGGCTACACCTTC. The rearrangement links TRBV19 to TRBJ1-2; D possibly corresponds to TRBD1 (5 bases). Trimming removed 1 base at V and 3 bases at J, with 12 bases between. Germline CDR1 and CDR2: LNHDA and SQIVND (reference sequence). The CDR3 is 15 amino acids.

V is TRBV7-2 and J is TRBJ2-3, with a weak D call TRBD1 (7 bases). This CDR3 is 15 amino acids long. The germline V and J ends were trimmed by 6 bases and 4 bases, with 17 bases remaining between them. Per the germline V gene, CDR1 is SGHTA and CDR2 is FQGNSA. CDR3 residues: CASRLTGTLADTQYF. Written as DNA, the CDR3 is TGTGCCAGCAGGTTGACAGGGACTTTGGCAGATACGCAGTATTTT.

The J gene is TRBJ1-1, the V gene TRBV7-8; no clear D gene. V was pared by 0 bases and J by 4 bases, with 12 bases between. Per germline, CDR1 SGHVS and CDR2 FQNEAQ. The CDR3 loop spans 15 amino acids. For the CDR3, the DNA is TGTGCCAGCAGCTTAGCGTGGGAAGGAGGCACTGAAGCTTTCTTT. Protein sequence: CASSLAWEGGTEAFF.

This chain joins TRBV19 and TRBJ1-2, with D possibly TRBD1 on 5 matching bases. Per the germline V gene, CDR1 is LNHDA and CDR2 is SQIVND (reference sequence). The V and J ends lost 3 bases and 2 bases respectively, with 13 bases between them. CDR3 length: 15 residues. The CDR3 loop reads CASSIGHSRNYGYTF. The CDR3 DNA reads TGTGCCAGTAGTATTGGACACAGTAGAAACTATGGCTACACCTTC.

The rearrangement links TRBV7-6 to TRBJ2-7; 7 bases match TRBD2. The CDR3 has 12 amino acids. Germline CDR1 reads SGHVS; CDR2 reads FNYEAQ. The ends lost 8 bases at V and 4 bases at J; junction bases unmatched: 5. Here the CDR3 DNA reads TGTGCCAGCGGGGGGGGATCTTACGAGCAGTACTTC. Translation: CASGGGSYEQYF.

The chain combines TRBV28 with TRBJ2-3; 7 bases are a match to TRBD2. The CDR3 length is 16 residues. J lost 1 base, V lost 0 bases, and 4 bases had no gene match. Per the germline V gene, CDR1 is MDHEN and CDR2 is SYDVKM. The chain's CDR3 is CASSLWGGGRTDTQYF. The CDR3 DNA is TGTGCCAGCAGTTTATGGGGGGGAGGGCGCACAGATACGCAGTATTTT.

The chain has TRBV7-6 and TRBJ2-7; 8 bases are shared with TRBD2. The length of the CDR3 is 14 residues. The trim removed 3 bases at V and 1 base at J, leaving 2 bases unmatched. The germline V gene encodes CDR1 SGHVS and CDR2 FNYEAQ. The CDR3 nucleotides read TGTGCCAGCAGCTTTGGCGGGAGGTCCTACGAGCAGTACTTC. This gives the protein CASSFGGRSYEQYF.

V and J are TRBV19 and TRBJ1-1; D is undetermined. Germline CDR1 and CDR2: LNHDA and SQIVND (reference sequence). V lost 8 bases, J lost 7 bases, and 20 bases lay in between. The CDR3 loop spans 14 amino acids. The CDR3 DNA follows: TGTGCCAGTGGGCTGGGCGTATCCTACTTTGAAGCTTTCTTT. Amino acid sequence: CASGLGVSYFEAFF.

V usage is TRBV6-1 and J usage is TRBJ2-1; D is perhaps TRBD1 (7 bases). The CDR3 consists of 14 residues. CDR1 and CDR2 (germline): MNHNS, SASEGT. Trimming cost V 4 bases and J 4 bases, with 11 bases left between them. Written as DNA, the CDR3 is TGTGCCAGCAGTGGTCAGGGGGGTTACAATGAGCAGTTCTTC. Translated: CASSGQGGYNEQFF.

This sequence joins TRBV5-6 and TRBJ1-4; 7 nucleotides line up with TRBD1. This CDR3 is 14 amino acids long. The germline V gene has CDR1 SGHDT and CDR2 YYEEEE. V was clipped by 0 bases and J by 8 bases; unmatched bases: 4. CDR3 in DNA: TGTGCCAGCAGCTTGGGACAGGGCAACGAAAAACTGTTTTTT. Translating it yields CASSLGQGNEKLFF.

This clone came up once. The rearrangement joins TRBV5-5 to TRBJ1-2, with 7 bases aligning to TRBD1. The J segment lost 8 bases and the V segment lost 2 bases, leaving 9 bases of the junction unmatched. CDR1 is SGHKS and CDR2 is YYEKEE in the germline V gene (reference sequence). CDR3 length equals 14 residues. The CDR3 region is CASSFTTGQHGYTF. CDR3 bases: TGTGCCAGCAGCTTTACTACGGGACAGCACGGCTACACCTTC.